Sequencing of this TCR beta chain was carried out in a study of blood T cell repertoires in COVID-19. For the study at large: There were acute and convalescent COVID-19 samples, and they came from the United States, Italy and Spain. Sources were T cells, B-cell-depleted T cells, or PBMCs; the material itself was cDNA or gDNA.

The method was immunoSEQ multiplex PCR; TCRdb's version includes in-frame clones alone and lacks a portion of them. Of 150,000 to 200,000 clones listed, 70% to 90% are singletons. The V gene lost 1 base and the J gene lost 3 bases, with 7 bases spanning the gap. This CDR3 spans 13 amino acids. Germline CDR1 is SNHLY and CDR2 is FYNNEI. Sample: peripheral blood. The rearrangement joins TRBV2 to TRBJ2-7; D possibly corresponds to TRBD1 (5 bases). This receptor was taken from a woman aged 80 or over in a cohort sampled during active or convalescent COVID-19. The CDR3 loop is CASSEGRVYEQYV. The DNA of the CDR3 is TGTGCCAGCAGTGAAGGCAGGGTCTACGAGCAGTACGTC.